This T cell receptor beta chain was obtained from a study of cytomegalovirus exposure and HLA in healthy donors. Study-level background: From HLA-typed donors, an early data release held about 85 million unique TCRs. Researchers found that approximately 85% of over 350 genotyped donors fell within the Caucasian-associated ancestry cluster.

The V segment lost 7 bases and the J segment 5 bases; nucleotides outside the gene matches: 7. Germline V gives CDR1 SQVTM, CDR2 ANQGSEA. This CDR3 contains 13 residues. PCR amplification relied on 60 Vbeta primers (plus 13 Jbeta primers). Method: immunoSEQ multiplex PCR; TCRdb's copy keeps in-frame clones and lacks some. The sample yields approximately 150,000 clones, over 60% seen once. Study-wide results and limits: In a later analysis, TCR beta V- and J-gene trimming was associated with a missense DCLRE1C variant.

This clone has more than one count but fewer than ten. Antigen unknown. This chain connects TRBV29-1 to TRBJ2-2; 7 nucleotides align to TRBD2. Sequenced sample: PBMCs. The TCR was taken from a young woman in good health and CMV-seronegative. The CDR3 protein is CSARTRLTGELFF. In DNA, the CDR3 is TGCAGCGCCCGGACTAGGTTAACCGGGGAGCTGTTTTTT.